Listed below are T cell receptor beta chains from one sample, sequenced in a study of chemoradiotherapy in HPV16-positive cancers. Sequenced by immunoSEQ multiplex PCR; TCRdb stores in-frame clones only, minus some. This table holds thousands of clones, more than 75% found once. The sample was gathered from a patient who underwent chemoradiotherapy. The source is a human donor with HPV-associated anogenital cancer. CDR3s include the opening cysteine and the closing phenylalanine or tryptophan. Each record gives: D gene, CDR3 length, V gene, J gene, clone size, CDR3 protein, CDR3 DNA. A D gene is named only where the DNA matches it firmly. Clone size, where shown, is once, few, many, or a class for clones that have expanded.

>NA|13|TRBV7-3|TRBJ1-6|once
CASSLSLRSPLHF
TGTGCCAGCAGCTTAAGTCTTAGGTCACCCCTCCACTTT
>TRBD1|15|TRBV6-1|TRBJ1-4|NA
CASSAEQGGDEKLFF
TGTGCCAGCAGTGCAGAACAGGGGGGGGATGAAAAACTGTTTTTT
>NA|13|TRBV7-9|TRBJ2-7|NA
CASSPGPFYEQYF
TGTGCCAGCAGCCCGGGCCCCTTCTACGAGCAGTACTTC
>TRBD1|11|TRBV2|TRBJ1-2|NA
CASSQGGGYTF
TGTGCCAGCAGCCAGGGGGGAGGCTACACCTTC
>NA|18|TRBV28|TRBJ2-4|once
CASSPNSRTVLAKNIQYF
TGTGCCAGCAGCCCGAATTCGAGGACAGTACTAGCCAAAAACATTCAGTACTTC
>NA|15|TRBV28|TRBJ1-1|NA
CATALSGQPNTEAFF
TGTGCCACCGCCCTCTCAGGACAGCCGAACACTGAAGCTTTCTTT
>NA|13|TRBV13|TRBJ2-5|NA
CASSFRPGETQYF
TGTGCCAGCAGCTTCCGGCCCGGGGAGACCCAGTACTTC
>NA|13|TRBV2|TRBJ2-5|few
CASSLEPLETQYF
TGTGCCAGCAGCCTCGAGCCCTTGGAGACCCAGTACTTC
>TRBD1|13|TRBV7-9|TRBJ1-4|NA
CASSPRGGEKLFF
TGTGCCAGCAGCCCAAGAGGGGGCGAAAAACTGTTTTTT
>NA|16|TRBV6-1|TRBJ2-7|few
CASSEIWGSSSYEQYF
TGTGCCAGCAGTGAAATCTGGGGTTCCAGCTCCTACGAGCAGTACTTC
>TRBD1|19|TRBV5-1|TRBJ2-3|NA
CASSLDGQGHLGDTDTQYF
TGCGCCAGCAGCTTGGATGGACAGGGTCACTTGGGGGACACAGATACGCAGTATTTT
>TRBD2|15|TRBV7-2|TRBJ2-1|NA
CASSLESGSKYEQFF
TGTGCCAGCAGCTTAGAGAGCGGGAGTAAGTATGAGCAGTTCTTC
>TRBD2|14|TRBV29-1|TRBJ2-1|once
CSVERGLAYNEQFF
TGCAGCGTTGAACGGGGACTAGCGTACAATGAGCAGTTCTTC
>TRBD2|14|TRBV28|TRBJ2-7|NA
CASRVAGGSYEQYF
TGTGCCAGCAGGGTAGCGGGAGGGTCCTACGAGCAGTACTTC
>TRBD1|15|TRBV11-3|TRBJ2-2|NA
CASSRGGGNTGELFF
TGTGCCAGCAGCCGAGGGGGCGGCAACACCGGGGAGCTGTTTTTT
>TRBD1|16|TRBV15|TRBJ2-5|NA
CATSTGNQGVEETQYF
TGTGCCACCAGTACCGGGAATCAGGGGGTAGAGGAGACCCAGTACTTC
>NA|14|TRBV11-3|TRBJ1-1|few
CASSSLGQSTEAFF
TGTGCCAGCAGCTCCCTTGGACAGAGCACTGAAGCTTTCTTT
>TRBD1|14|TRBV11-3|TRBJ1-1|once
CASSSNRGGTEAFF
TGTGCCAGCAGCTCAAACAGGGGTGGCACTGAAGCTTTCTTT
>NA|13|TRBV7-9|TRBJ2-7|NA
CASSFGGGDEQYF
TGTGCCAGCAGCTTTGGTGGAGGGGACGAGCAGTACTTC
>NA|14|TRBV30|TRBJ2-7|NA
CAWSVLLGPYEQYF
TGTGCCTGGAGTGTACTCTTGGGACCCTACGAGCAGTACTTC
>NA|15|TRBV5-1|TRBJ1-4|NA
CASSSGRQGNEKLFF
TGCGCCAGCAGCTCCGGACGTCAGGGGAATGAAAAACTGTTTTTT
>TRBD2|14|TRBV7-3|TRBJ2-7|once
CASSLTSGNYEQYF
TGTGCCAGCAGCTTAACTAGCGGGAACTACGAGCAGTACTTC
>NA|13|TRBV9|TRBJ2-1|few
CASSPSAAHEQFF
TGTGCCAGCAGCCCCTCGGCAGCCCATGAGCAGTTCTTC
>TRBD2|15|TRBV27|TRBJ2-1|NA
CASSSSSGSNNEQFF
TGTGCCAGCAGTTCCTCTAGCGGGAGTAATAATGAGCAGTTCTTC
>NA|15|TRBV7-9|TRBJ1-2|few
CASSFYRRGGYGYTF
TGTGCCAGCAGCTTCTACCGGAGGGGCGGCTATGGCTACACCTTC
>NA|16|TRBV28|TRBJ2-6|NA
CASSLYGSAGANVLTF
TGTGCCAGCAGTCTCTACGGGTCCGCTGGGGCCAACGTCCTGACTTTC
>TRBD1|17|TRBV7-9|TRBJ2-5|few
CASSLRDRSQLRETQYF
TGTGCCAGCAGCCTAAGGGACAGGAGCCAGTTGAGGGAGACCCAGTACTTC
>TRBD2|15|TRBV7-9|TRBJ2-1|NA
CASSPGLSGSNEQFF
TGTGCCAGCAGCCCGGGACTATCCGGGAGTAATGAGCAGTTCTTC
>TRBD2|18|TRBV4-2|TRBJ2-3|NA
CASSQALAGGGGTDTQYF
TGTGCCAGCAGCCAAGCACTAGCGGGGGGTGGAGGCACAGATACGCAGTATTTT
>TRBD1|15|TRBV10-3|TRBJ2-5|NA
CAIRSTGGDGETQYF
TGTGCCATCAGGTCCACAGGGGGCGATGGAGAGACCCAGTACTTC
>NA|13|TRBV4-1|TRBJ2-7|NA
CASSLAQGYEQYF
TGCGCCAGCAGCCTAGCACAGGGTTACGAGCAGTACTTC
>NA|16|TRBV28|TRBJ1-3|NA
CASSSSGAGTGNTIYF
TGTGCCAGCAGTTCCTCAGGTGCGGGGACTGGAAACACCATATATTTT
>NA|13|TRBV9|TRBJ1-3|NA
CASGGVAGNTIYF
TGTGCCAGCGGGGGGGTAGCCGGAAACACCATATATTTT
>NA|14|TRBV27|TRBJ2-3|NA
CASSRETVTDTQYF
TGTGCCAGCAGCCGTGAAACGGTCACAGATACGCAGTATTTT
>NA|15|TRBV28|TRBJ2-3|NA
CASSQQFLFADTQYF
TGTGCCAGCAGCCAGCAGTTTCTTTTTGCAGATACGCAGTATTTT